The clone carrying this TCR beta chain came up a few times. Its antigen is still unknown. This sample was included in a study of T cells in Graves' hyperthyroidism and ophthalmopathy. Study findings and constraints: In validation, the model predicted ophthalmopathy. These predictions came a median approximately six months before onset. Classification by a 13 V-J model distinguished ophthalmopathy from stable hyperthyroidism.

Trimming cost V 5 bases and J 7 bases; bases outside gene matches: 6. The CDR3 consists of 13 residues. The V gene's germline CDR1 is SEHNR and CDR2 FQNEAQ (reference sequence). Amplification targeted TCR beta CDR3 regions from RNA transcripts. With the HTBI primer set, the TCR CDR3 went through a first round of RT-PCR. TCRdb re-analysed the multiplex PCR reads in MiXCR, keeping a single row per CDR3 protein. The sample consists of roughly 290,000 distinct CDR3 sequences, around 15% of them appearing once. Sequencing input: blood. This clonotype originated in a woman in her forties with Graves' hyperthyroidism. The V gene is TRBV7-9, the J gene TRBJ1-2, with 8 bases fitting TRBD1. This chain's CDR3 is CASSVDRVGGYTF. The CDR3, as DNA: TGTGCCAGCAGCGTGGACAGGGTTGGTGGCTACACCTTC.